This T cell receptor beta chain appears in the sequencing data of a study of T cell repertoires in ileal Crohn's disease. Broader study findings: Mucosal expansions were suggested to be mainly CD8 T cells.

Here immunoSEQ multiplex PCR was the method, and the copy in TCRdb shows in-frame clones only, minus some. The sample gives about 4,000 clones, roughly 82% of which show up once; less than 25% is in the top ten. Germline-derived CDR1 and CDR2 are SGDLS and YYNGEE. V lost 2 bases and J lost 3; bases outside the gene matches: 4. The CDR3 length is 14 residues. Notes on this clone: Its antigen is unidentified. This sample also contains other DNA sequences that code for the same CDR3.

The origin of this receptor is an adult with Crohn's disease. The chain uses TRBV9 and TRBJ1-1; the match to TRBD1 covers 7 bases. The sample taken for sequencing was ileal tissue. The CDR3 here is CASSVLTGDTEAFF. The DNA for the CDR3 is TGTGCCAGCAGCGTCCTTACAGGGGACACTGAAGCTTTCTTT.